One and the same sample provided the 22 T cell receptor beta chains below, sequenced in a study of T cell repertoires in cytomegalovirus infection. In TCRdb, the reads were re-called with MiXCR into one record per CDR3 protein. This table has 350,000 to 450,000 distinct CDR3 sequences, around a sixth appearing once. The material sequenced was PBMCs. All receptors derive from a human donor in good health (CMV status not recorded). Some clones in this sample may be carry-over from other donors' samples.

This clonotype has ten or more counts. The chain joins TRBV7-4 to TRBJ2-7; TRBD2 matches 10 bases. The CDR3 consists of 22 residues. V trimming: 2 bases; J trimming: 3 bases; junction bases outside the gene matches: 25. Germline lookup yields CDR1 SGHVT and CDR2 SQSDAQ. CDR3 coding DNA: TGTGCCAGCAGCTTAATCGATCGGCTAGCGGGAGTTACAGAGGAACTTTGCTACGAGCAGTACTTC. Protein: CASSLIDRLAGVTEELCYEQYF. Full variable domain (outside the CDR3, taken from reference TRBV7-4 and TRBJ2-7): GAGVSQSPRYKVAKRGRDVALRCDSISGHVTLYWYRQTLGQGSEVLTYSQSDAQRDKSGRPSGRFSAERPERSVSTLKIQRTEQGDSAVYLCASSLIDRLAGVTEELCYEQYFGPGTRLTVT.

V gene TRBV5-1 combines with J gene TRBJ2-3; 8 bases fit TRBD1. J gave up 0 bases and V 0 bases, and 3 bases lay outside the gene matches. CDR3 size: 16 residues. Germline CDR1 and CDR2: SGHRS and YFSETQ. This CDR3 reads CASSLAQGASTDTQYF. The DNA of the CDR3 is TGCGCCAGCAGCTTGGCGCAGGGGGCTAGCACAGATACGCAGTATTTT. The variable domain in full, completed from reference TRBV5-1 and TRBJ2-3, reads KAGVTQTPRYLIKTRGQQVTLSCSPISGHRSVSWYQQTPGQGLQFLFEYFSETQRNKGNFPGRFSGRQFSNSRSEMNVSTLELGDSALYLCASSLAQGASTDTQYFGPGTRLTVL.

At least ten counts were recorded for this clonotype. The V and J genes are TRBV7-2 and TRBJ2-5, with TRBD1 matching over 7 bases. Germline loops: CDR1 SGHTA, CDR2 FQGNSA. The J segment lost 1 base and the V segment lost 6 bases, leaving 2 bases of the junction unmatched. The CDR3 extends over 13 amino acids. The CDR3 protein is CASRQGPQETQYF. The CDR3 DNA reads TGTGCCAGCAGACAGGGGCCCCAAGAGACCCAGTACTTC.

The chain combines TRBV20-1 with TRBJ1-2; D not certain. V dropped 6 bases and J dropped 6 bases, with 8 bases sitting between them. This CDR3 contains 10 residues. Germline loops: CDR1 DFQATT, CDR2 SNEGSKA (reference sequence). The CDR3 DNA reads TGCAGTGCGGGGAGAGATGGCTACACCTTC. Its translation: CSAGRDGYTF.

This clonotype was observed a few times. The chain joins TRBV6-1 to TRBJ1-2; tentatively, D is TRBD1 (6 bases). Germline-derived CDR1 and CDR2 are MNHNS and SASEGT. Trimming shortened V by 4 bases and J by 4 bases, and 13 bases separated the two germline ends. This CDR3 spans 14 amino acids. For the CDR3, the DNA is TGTGCCAGCAGTGCGGACAGCATCCTCTATGGCTACACCTTC. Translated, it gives CASSADSILYGYTF.

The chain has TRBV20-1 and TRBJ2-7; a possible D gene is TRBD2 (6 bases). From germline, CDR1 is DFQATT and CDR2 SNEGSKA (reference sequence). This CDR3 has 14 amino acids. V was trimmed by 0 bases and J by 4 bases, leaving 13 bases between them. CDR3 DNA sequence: TGCAGTGCTAGAGAAGTAGCGGAGACATACGAGCAGTACTTC. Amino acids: CSAREVAETYEQYF.

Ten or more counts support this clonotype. The CDR3 DNA follows: TGTGCCAGCAGCTTTCAATCCGGTGGGGCCAAAAACATTCAGTACTTC. Protein sequence: CASSFQSGGAKNIQYF. The V call is TRBV7-2, the J call TRBJ2-4; D gene unclear. Germline CDR1 reads SGHTA; CDR2 reads FQGNSA. The CDR3 is made up of 16 amino acids. Trimming cost V 3 bases and J 1 base, with 13 bases left between them.

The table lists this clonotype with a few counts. As DNA, the CDR3 is TGTGCCGGCTCAACAGCTTCTGGAAACACCATATATTTT. This translates into CAGSTASGNTIYF. The rearrangement joins TRBV5-4 to TRBJ1-3; D not resolved. The CDR3 is 13 amino acids. The V gene lost 10 bases and the J gene lost 1 base, with 12 bases spanning the gap. In germline, CDR1 is SGHNT, CDR2 YYREEE (reference sequence). The entire variable domain, with the rest obtained from reference TRBV5-4 and TRBJ1-3, is as follows: ETGVTQSPTHLIKTRGQQVTLRCSSQSGHNTVSWYQQALGQGPQFIFQYYREEENGRGNFPPRFSGLQFPNYSSELNVNALELDDSALYLCAGSTASGNTIYFGEGSWLTVV.

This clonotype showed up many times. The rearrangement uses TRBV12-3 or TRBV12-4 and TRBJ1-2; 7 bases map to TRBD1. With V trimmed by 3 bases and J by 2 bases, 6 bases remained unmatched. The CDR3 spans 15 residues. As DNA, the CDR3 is TGTGCCAGCAGTTTCCGGACAGGAGGAAACTATGGCTACACCTTC. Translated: CASSFRTGGNYGYTF.

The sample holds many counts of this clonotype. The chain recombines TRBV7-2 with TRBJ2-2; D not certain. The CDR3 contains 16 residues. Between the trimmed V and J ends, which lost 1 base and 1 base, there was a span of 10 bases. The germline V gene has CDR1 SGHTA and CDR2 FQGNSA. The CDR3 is CASSLGVGGNTGELFF. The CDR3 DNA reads TGTGCCAGCAGCTTAGGGGTGGGCGGGAACACCGGGGAGCTGTTTTTT.

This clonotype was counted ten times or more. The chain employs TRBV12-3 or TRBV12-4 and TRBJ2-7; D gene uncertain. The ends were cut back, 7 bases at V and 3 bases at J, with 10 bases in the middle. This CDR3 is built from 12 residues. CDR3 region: CASTPLLYEQYF. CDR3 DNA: TGTGCCAGCACCCCTCTGCTCTACGAGCAGTACTTC.

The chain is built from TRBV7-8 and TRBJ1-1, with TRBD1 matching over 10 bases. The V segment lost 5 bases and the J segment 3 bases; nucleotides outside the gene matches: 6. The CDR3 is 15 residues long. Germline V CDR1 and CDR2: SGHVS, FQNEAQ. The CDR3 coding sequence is TGTGCCAGCAGCCCCCGGACAGGGGGGGACACTGAAGCTTTCTTT. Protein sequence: CASSPRTGGDTEAFF.

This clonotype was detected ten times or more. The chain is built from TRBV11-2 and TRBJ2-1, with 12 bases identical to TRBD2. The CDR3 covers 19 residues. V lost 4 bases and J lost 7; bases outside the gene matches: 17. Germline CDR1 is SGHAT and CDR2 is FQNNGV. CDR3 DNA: TGTGCCAGCAGCTCCGCGAGTGTTCGACTAGCGGGAGTGATAAATGAGCAGTTCTTC. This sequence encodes CASSSASVRLAGVINEQFF. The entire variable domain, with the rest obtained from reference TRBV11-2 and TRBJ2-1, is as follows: EAGVAQSPRYKIIEKRQSVAFWCNPISGHATLYWYQQILGQGPKLLIQFQNNGVVDDSQLPKDRFSAERLKGVDSTLKIQPAKLEDSAVYLCASSSASVRLAGVINEQFFGPGTRLTVL.

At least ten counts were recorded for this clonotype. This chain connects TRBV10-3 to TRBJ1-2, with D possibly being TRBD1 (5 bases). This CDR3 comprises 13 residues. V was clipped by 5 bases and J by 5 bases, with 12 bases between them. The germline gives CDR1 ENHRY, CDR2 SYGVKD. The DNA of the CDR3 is TGTGCCATCAGTTTCGACAGCGATTATGGCTACACCTTC. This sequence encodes CAISFDSDYGYTF.

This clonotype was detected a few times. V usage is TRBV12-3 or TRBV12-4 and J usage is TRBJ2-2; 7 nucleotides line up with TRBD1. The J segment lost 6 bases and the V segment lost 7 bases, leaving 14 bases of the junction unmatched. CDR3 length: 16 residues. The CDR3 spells CASNQDRVTSPGELFF. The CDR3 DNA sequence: TGTGCCAGCAATCAAGACAGGGTCACTTCCCCCGGGGAGCTGTTTTTT.

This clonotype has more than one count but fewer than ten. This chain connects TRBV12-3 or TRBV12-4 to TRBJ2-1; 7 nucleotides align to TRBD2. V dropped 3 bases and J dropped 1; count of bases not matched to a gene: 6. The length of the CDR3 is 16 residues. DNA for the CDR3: TGTGCCAGCAGTTTTTCGGCGGGAGTGTCCTACAATGAGCAGTTCTTC. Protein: CASSFSAGVSYNEQFF.

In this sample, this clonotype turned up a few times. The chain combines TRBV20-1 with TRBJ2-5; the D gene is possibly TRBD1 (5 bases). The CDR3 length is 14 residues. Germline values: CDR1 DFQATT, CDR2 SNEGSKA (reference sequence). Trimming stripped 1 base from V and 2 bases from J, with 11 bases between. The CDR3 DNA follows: TGCAGTGCTAGAGGTCGGACACTACAAGAGACCCAGTACTTC. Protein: CSARGRTLQETQYF.

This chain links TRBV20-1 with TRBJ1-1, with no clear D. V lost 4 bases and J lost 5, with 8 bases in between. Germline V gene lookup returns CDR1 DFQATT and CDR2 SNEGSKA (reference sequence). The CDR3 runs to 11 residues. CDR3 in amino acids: CSAIGGTEAFF. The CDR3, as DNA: TGCAGTGCTATAGGTGGGACTGAAGCTTTCTTT.

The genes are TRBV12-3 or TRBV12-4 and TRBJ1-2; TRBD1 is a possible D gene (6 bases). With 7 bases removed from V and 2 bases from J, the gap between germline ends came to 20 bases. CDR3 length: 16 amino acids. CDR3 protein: CASTPNRAFSNYGYTF. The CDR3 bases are TGTGCCAGCACTCCCAACAGGGCTTTTTCCAACTATGGCTACACCTTC.

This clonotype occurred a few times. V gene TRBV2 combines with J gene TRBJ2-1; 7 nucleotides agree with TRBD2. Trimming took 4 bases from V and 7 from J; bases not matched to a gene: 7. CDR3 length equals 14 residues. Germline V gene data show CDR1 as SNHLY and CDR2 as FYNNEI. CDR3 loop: CASSGTRNTNEQFF. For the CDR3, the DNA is TGTGCCAGCAGTGGGACTAGAAATACGAATGAGCAGTTCTTC.

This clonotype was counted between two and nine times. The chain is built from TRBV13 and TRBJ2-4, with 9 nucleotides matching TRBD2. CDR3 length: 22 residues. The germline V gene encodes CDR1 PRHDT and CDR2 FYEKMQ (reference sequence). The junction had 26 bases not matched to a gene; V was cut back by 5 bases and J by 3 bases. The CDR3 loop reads CASSLRSSPPGASGEDKNIQYF. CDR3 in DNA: TGTGCCAGCAGCCTAAGGTCATCTCCCCCCGGGGCTAGCGGGGAGGACAAAAACATTCAGTACTTC. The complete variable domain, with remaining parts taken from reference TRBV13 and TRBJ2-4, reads AAGVIQSPRHLIKEKRETATLKCYPIPRHDTVYWYQQGPGQDPQFLISFYEKMQSDKGSIPDRFSAQQFSDYHSELNMSSLELGDSALYFCASSLRSSPPGASGEDKNIQYFGAGTRLSVL.

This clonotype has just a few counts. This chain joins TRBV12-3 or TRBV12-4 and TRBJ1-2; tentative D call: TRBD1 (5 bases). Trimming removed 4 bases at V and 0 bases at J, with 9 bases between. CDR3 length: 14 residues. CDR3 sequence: CASSYHRSNYGYTF. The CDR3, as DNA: TGTGCCAGCAGTTATCACAGGTCTAACTATGGCTACACCTTC.